Below are 28 T cell receptor beta chains sequenced from a single sample in a study of T cell responses to AZD1222 COVID-19 vaccine. Some clones are missing from TCRdb's copy, which holds only in-frame ones; the method was immunoSEQ multiplex PCR. The repertoire holds over 100,000 clones, with roughly 87% as singletons. The sample was peripheral blood, taken on day 0 of AZD1222 vaccination. The receptors come from an adult in good health.

V and J are TRBV19 and TRBJ2-7; TRBD2 might be the D (6 bases). Trimming pared 2 bases from V and 3 bases from J, leaving 17 bases between. Germline V gene lookup returns CDR1 LNHDA and CDR2 SQIVND (reference sequence). The CDR3 is 16 amino acids. CDR3 nucleotide sequence: TGTGCCAGTAGTATAAAATACTGGGAGGCGCGCTACGAGCAGTACTTC. It translates to CASSIKYWEARYEQYF.

This rearrangement joins TRBV11-3 to TRBJ1-1, with 8 bases aligning to TRBD1. The CDR3 runs 14 residues. Looked up from germline, CDR1 is SGHNT and CDR2 is YENEEA. V trimming: 5 bases; J trimming: 1 base; junction bases outside the gene matches: 3. The CDR3 loop reads CASSQDRGNTEAFF. In DNA form, the CDR3 reads TGTGCCAGCAGCCAAGACAGGGGGAACACTGAAGCTTTCTTT.

The chain joins TRBV28 to TRBJ2-1, with D perhaps TRBD1 or TRBD2 (6 bases each). Trimming removed 4 bases at V and 10 bases at J, with 17 bases between. The germline V gene encodes CDR1 MDHEN and CDR2 SYDVKM. The CDR3 totals 14 residues. The CDR3 sequence: CASSSPAEGVEQFF. In DNA form, the CDR3 reads TGTGCCAGCAGTTCCCCGGCGGAGGGGGTAGAGCAGTTCTTC.

V and J are TRBV6-5 and TRBJ2-5; 9 bases map to TRBD1. The CDR3 extends over 14 amino acids. Germline CDR1 MNHEY, CDR2 SVGAGI. The trim removed 8 bases at V and 1 base at J, leaving 5 bases unmatched. CDR3 residues: CASLGQGLQETQYF. The CDR3 DNA follows: TGTGCCAGCTTGGGACAGGGTCTCCAAGAGACCCAGTACTTC.

The chain is built from TRBV5-1 and TRBJ1-2, with 7 bases aligning to TRBD1. The V segment lost 1 base and the J segment 6 bases; nucleotides outside the gene matches: 9. The CDR3 runs 15 residues. Germline V gene sequence: CDR1 SGHRS, CDR2 YFSETQ. The CDR3 DNA follows: TGCGCCAGCAGCTTGAAGGGACAGATGTTCGATGGCTACACCTTC. Its protein product is CASSLKGQMFDGYTF.

The chain carries TRBV25-1 and TRBJ2-2; 7 positions agree with TRBD2. J was trimmed by 4 bases and V by 4 bases; bases with no gene match: 12. CDR1 and CDR2 (germline): MGHDK, SYGVNS. This CDR3 has 17 amino acids. CDR3 loop: CASSGASSGPSTGELFF. DNA of the CDR3: TGTGCCAGCAGTGGAGCCTCTAGCGGCCCCAGCACCGGGGAGCTGTTTTTT.

The chain links TRBV27 to TRBJ2-5, with 7 bases identical to TRBD2. The length of the CDR3 is 16 residues. The V and J ends lost 2 bases and 2 bases, in that order; junction bases with no gene match: 8. Germline V gene sequence: CDR1 MNHEY, CDR2 SMNVEV (reference sequence). DNA of the CDR3: TGTGCCAGCAGTTTAGACCCAGCGGGACCACAAGAGACCCAGTACTTC. It codes for CASSLDPAGPQETQYF.

The DNA for the CDR3 is TGTGCCAGTAACCCGACCACGGCGGGCTATGGCTACACCTTC. Protein product: CASNPTTAGYGYTF. The chain is built from TRBV19 and TRBJ1-2; D unclear. Germline V gives CDR1 LNHDA, CDR2 SQIVND (reference sequence). CDR3 length equals 14 residues. The V gene lost 7 bases and the J gene lost 4 bases, with 16 bases spanning the gap.

The chain has TRBV6-5 and TRBJ1-6; 7 bases agree with TRBD1. Trimming took 7 bases from V and 8 from J; bases not matched to a gene: 8. The CDR3 runs 14 residues. Germline assignment: CDR1 MNHEY and CDR2 SVGAGI. CDR3 sequence: CASTQGDSHSPLHF. CDR3 nucleotide sequence: TGTGCCAGCACCCAGGGGGACAGCCATTCACCCCTCCACTTT.

The chain is built from TRBV29-1 and TRBJ2-1; 9 nucleotides align to TRBD2. This CDR3 region has 14 residues. With V trimmed by 6 bases and J by 9 bases, 12 bases remained unmatched. Per germline, CDR1 SQVTM and CDR2 ANQGSEA. CDR3 residues: CSVPTSGPPGEQFF. CDR3 bases: TGCAGCGTCCCTACTAGCGGGCCCCCGGGTGAGCAGTTCTTC.

V is TRBV28 and J is TRBJ2-3, with 7 positions matching TRBD2. V dropped 8 bases and J dropped 1; count of bases not matched to a gene: 6. In germline, CDR1 is MDHEN, CDR2 SYDVKM. The CDR3 contains 14 residues. The chain's CDR3 is CASLPAGGTDTQYF. The DNA of the CDR3 is TGTGCCAGCCTTCCGGCGGGAGGCACAGATACGCAGTATTTT.

The CDR3 spells CASSQENGQYGYTF. CDR3 bases: TGCGCCAGCAGCCAAGAGAACGGACAGTATGGCTACACCTTC. The rearrangement joins TRBV4-3 to TRBJ1-2; possibly TRBD1 for D (6 bases). Trimming removed 0 bases from V and 5 bases from J, with 10 bases in between. This CDR3 is 14 amino acids long. Germline CDR1 reads LGHNA; CDR2 reads YSLEER.

This clone turned up a few times. The chain couples TRBV5-1 to TRBJ1-2; D perhaps matches TRBD1 (5 bases). The ends were cut back, 3 bases at V and 4 bases at J, with 22 bases in the middle. CDR3 length: 17 amino acids. Looked up from germline, CDR1 is SGHRS and CDR2 is YFSETQ. CDR3 loop: CASSSGTYSRAGYGYTF. Written as DNA, the CDR3 is TGCGCCAGCAGCTCCGGGACGTACTCGCGGGCTGGCTATGGCTACACCTTC.

This clone was recorded once. This chain connects TRBV28 to TRBJ1-1; D gene ambiguous. Germline V gives CDR1 MDHEN, CDR2 SYDVKM. This CDR3 has 14 residues. Trimming took 2 bases from V and 3 from J, leaving 10 bases between them. In DNA, the CDR3 is TGTGCCAGCAGTTTACACGGTCTTGACACTGAAGCTTTCTTT. Its protein product is CASSLHGLDTEAFF.

The CDR3 DNA reads as TGTGCCAGCAGCTCGGACAGGAACACTGAAGCTTTCTTT. Its protein is CASSSDRNTEAFF. The rearrangement uses TRBV11-2 and TRBJ1-1, with a possible D match to TRBD1 (6 bases). The CDR3 runs 13 residues. The V gene lost 4 bases and the J gene lost 1 base, with 7 bases spanning the gap. Germline assignment: CDR1 SGHAT and CDR2 FQNNGV.

Only one count was recorded for this clone. V and J are TRBV12-3 or TRBV12-4 and TRBJ2-3, with D possibly matching TRBD2 (5 bases). CDR3 length equals 12 residues. V was cut by 11 bases and J by 4 bases, with 13 bases left in between. DNA for the CDR3: TGTGCCGATTCGCCCGGGGCAGATACGCAGTATTTT. Its protein product is CADSPGADTQYF.

The chain uses TRBV7-9 and TRBJ2-3; TRBD2 matches at 14 bases. From germline, CDR1 is SEHNR and CDR2 FQNEAQ (reference sequence). Trimming at V came to 5 bases and at J to 4 bases, leaving 5 bases not matched to a gene. The CDR3 is made up of 16 amino acids. As DNA, the CDR3 is TGTGCCAGCAGCCCAGGACTAGCGGGGGGTTCAGATACGCAGTATTTT. Residues: CASSPGLAGGSDTQYF.

V usage is TRBV4-2 and J usage is TRBJ1-2; possibly TRBD1 for D (5 bases). V was cut by 1 base and J by 3 bases, with 18 bases left in between. The germline V gene has CDR1 LGHNA and CDR2 YNFKEQ. The CDR3 is made up of 17 amino acids. CDR3 loop: CASSQVNANMGDYGYTF. CDR3 in DNA: TGTGCCAGCAGCCAAGTTAATGCTAACATGGGGGACTATGGCTACACCTTC.

This sequence joins TRBV6-5 and TRBJ1-3; perhaps TRBD1 as D (6 bases). This CDR3 has 15 amino acids. Trimming pared 2 bases from V and 0 bases from J, leaving 8 bases between. Germline V gives CDR1 MNHEY, CDR2 SVGAGI. CDR3 bases: TGTGCCAGCAGTTACGACAGGAACTCTGGAAACACCATATATTTT. Translating gives CASSYDRNSGNTIYF.

The V gene is TRBV6-5, the J gene TRBJ2-3; 11 nucleotides align to TRBD1. The CDR3 is 15 amino acids. Per germline, CDR1 MNHEY and CDR2 SVGAGI. V was pared by 7 bases and J by 4 bases, with 7 bases of the junction left unmatched. CDR3 region: CASTRRDRGADTQYF. The CDR3 nucleotides read TGTGCCAGCACTCGGCGGGACAGGGGGGCAGATACGCAGTATTTT.

The gene calls are TRBV15 and TRBJ1-3; D is undetermined. The germline V and J ends were trimmed by 1 base and 0 bases, with 7 bases remaining between them. This CDR3 comprises 15 residues. Germline V gene sequence: CDR1 LNHNV, CDR2 YYDKDF (reference sequence). CDR3 region: CATSRGTDSGNTIYF. CDR3 bases: TGTGCCACCAGCAGAGGGACGGACTCTGGAAACACCATATATTTT.

This clone was observed once. The chain uses TRBV3-1 (or the pseudogene TRBV3-2) and TRBJ1-1; D call uncertain. Trimming left V 0 bases short and J 5 bases short, with 10 bases between. The CDR3 is 14 residues long. CDR1 LGHDT and CDR2 YNNKEL come from the germline V gene (reference sequence). The CDR3 region is CASSQEGRWTEAFF. The CDR3 DNA sequence: TGTGCCAGCAGCCAAGAAGGGAGGTGGACTGAAGCTTTCTTT.

The chain uses TRBV20-1 and TRBJ2-7, with 9 bases that match TRBD2. The CDR3 contains 15 residues. Germline V CDR1 and CDR2: DFQATT, SNEGSKA (reference sequence). Trimming at V came to 3 bases and at J to 3 bases, leaving 9 bases not matched to a gene. CDR3 sequence reads: CSASRPSGDDYEQYF. As DNA, the CDR3 is TGCAGTGCTAGTAGGCCTAGCGGGGACGACTACGAGCAGTACTTC.

V gene TRBV5-1 combines with J gene TRBJ1-4, with unresolved D. The germline V gene has CDR1 SGHRS and CDR2 YFSETQ. V was pared by 0 bases and J by 3 bases, with 9 bases between. The CDR3 covers 15 residues. CDR3 sequence reads: CASSLAWVSNEKLFF. The CDR3 DNA reads as TGCGCCAGCAGCTTGGCCTGGGTTTCTAATGAAAAACTGTTTTTT.

V and J are TRBV9 and TRBJ2-2; 8 nucleotides align to TRBD1. Trimming cost V 1 base and J 1 base; bases outside gene matches: 3. Germline V gene lookup returns CDR1 SGDLS and CDR2 YYNGEE. The CDR3 length is 16 residues. The DNA of the CDR3 is TGTGCCAGCAGCGTATTCGGGACAGGGAACACCGGGGAGCTGTTTTTT. The encoded protein is CASSVFGTGNTGELFF.

The chain combines TRBV9 with TRBJ1-5; D is possibly TRBD1 (5 bases). This CDR3 has 15 residues. The germline V gene encodes CDR1 SGDLS and CDR2 YYNGEE. V gave up 0 bases and J gave up 4 bases, with 11 bases separating them. CDR3 nucleotide sequence: TGTGCCAGCAGCGTAGATACAGGACGAAATCAGCCCCAGCATTTT. Encoded protein: CASSVDTGRNQPQHF.

V and J are TRBV4-2 and TRBJ2-1, with D hard to call. Trimming removed 1 base from V and 2 bases from J, with 9 bases in between. The CDR3 spans 15 residues. Germline-derived CDR1 and CDR2 are LGHNA and YNFKEQ. The CDR3 DNA follows: TGTGCCAGCAGCCAAGGCGCTGGGGCCTACAATGAGCAGTTCTTC. Protein sequence: CASSQGAGAYNEQFF.

The chain carries TRBV10-3 and TRBJ1-3; D call uncertain. This CDR3 is 13 amino acids long. CDR1 and CDR2 from the germline V gene are ENHRY and SYGVKD. Deletions cut 8 bases from V and 4 bases from J, with 12 bases between. The CDR3 sequence is CAIRGSAGNTIYF. The CDR3 DNA is TGTGCCATCCGAGGGTCAGCGGGAAACACCATATATTTT.